The present T cell receptor (beta chain) was sequenced within a study of blood T cell repertoires in COVID-19 (dated by TCRdb to 2019 to 2021). About the full investigation: Collaborator samples came from the United States, Italy and Spain and covered acute and convalescent phases of COVID-19. The prospective study material was composed of cDNA or gDNA derived from T cells, B-cell-depleted T cells, or PBMCs. Deeply sampled blood TCRbeta repertoires from subjects exposed to, actively infected with, or recovered from COVID-19 were included in the dataset. The repertoires were made available in a free public database intended to serve as a resource for research on the immune response to SARS-CoV-2. Samples came from the ongoing ImmuneRACE study (first 160 participants) plus 1,254 subjects from 6 global collaborators. A de-identified subject ID, COVID-19 status, age in years and sex were almost always included in the sample metadata. Where available, HLA class I and class II types were taken from metadata supplied by the sample provider and were not determined by assay-based typing. Results the study describes overall, beyond this receptor: The amount of clinical and demographic metadata varied by source and participant and was provided uncurated.

From its cysteine to its phenylalanine, the CDR3 spans 15 amino acids. Here the CDR3 DNA is all that survives: 45 bases in frame from base 1. The V end gives up 4 bases and the J end 8 bases, leaving 6 bases in the junction not matched to a gene. Based on the germline V gene, the CDR1 and CDR2 sequences are SGHRS and YFSETQ. Each collaborating institution followed its own protocols to collect whole blood in K2EDTA tubes. For TCRbeta analysis, collaborators shipped samples in one of three forms: frozen whole blood, isolated PBMCs, or DNA extracted from either of those sample types. TCRbeta CDR3 regions were amplified from genomic DNA using the immunoSEQ Assay, a bias-controlled multiplex PCR. On the authors' methods: The number of nucleated cells in each sample was estimated by amplification of reference gene primers within the assay. To quantify the absolute abundance of each unique TCRbeta CDR3 rearrangement, sequence reads were collapsed and filtered. For each sample, productive Simpson clonality was calculated as the square root of Simpson's diversity index over productive rearrangements. TCRdb retrieved this table from immuneACCESS and kept in-frame rearrangements only. Not all clones are present; in checked studies, unresolved V genes account for under half, and no reason is known for the remainder. From that table come the V and J calls and clone size; the DNA was used to work out D and trimming. The sample table lists 250,000 to 350,000 clones, around 90% of them with a count of one. About 2.5% of the sample comes from the top ten.

As for this clone: Its target antigen remains unknown. Base qualities are not provided; no much larger clone lies one nucleotide away.

The sequence links TRBV5-1 to TRBJ1-6; the central 10 bases match TRBD1. The receptor was isolated from a young man with active or convalescent COVID-19. The sequenced sample was peripheral blood. The sequenced DNA: TGCGCCAGCAGCGTGGGACAGGGGACGGATTCACCCCTCCACTTT. Translated, it reads CASSVGQGTDSPLHF.